The 2 T cell receptor beta chains given below trace back to one sample, sequenced in a study of control samples from healthy donors and cancer patients. TCRdb's copy holds only in-frame clones and misses some; the assay was immunoSEQ multiplex PCR. The data contain about 92,000 clones, roughly 78% of them singletons. Sample: blood. The source is a woman in her fifties or sixties in good health.

This chain links TRBV28 with TRBJ1-6; D remains ambiguous. Germline V lookup: CDR1 MDHEN, CDR2 SYDVKM. The length of the CDR3 is 13 residues. V was pared by 7 bases and J by 10 bases, with 14 bases between. CDR3 nucleotide sequence: TGTGCCAGCAAGTCGGTGGTTATCTCACCCCTCCACTTT. Translating it yields CASKSVVISPLHF.

CDR3 DNA sequence: TGTGCCAGCAGTTATACACCCACGGACACTGAAGCTTTCTTT. Translation: CASSYTPTDTEAFF. The rearrangement joins TRBV6-5 to TRBJ1-1, with no clear D. With 3 bases removed from V and 3 bases from J, the gap between germline ends came to 11 bases. Germline-derived CDR1 and CDR2 are MNHEY and SVGAGI. This CDR3 comprises 14 residues.